This TCR beta chain came from a study of cytomegalovirus exposure and HLA in healthy donors. Study-wide results and caveats: Accurate predictions that matched the HLA-A and HLA-B alleles of most subjects were reportedly made from TCR beta sequences.

Concerning this clone itself: Its specificity is unknown.

Germline V gene lookup returns CDR1 KGHSH and CDR2 LQKENI. CDR3 length equals 15 residues. V lost 1 base to trimming and J lost 6 bases; unmatched junction nucleotides: 6. The PCR had 60 Vbeta and 13 Jbeta primers. Data came from immunoSEQ multiplex PCR; TCRdb stores just in-frame clones and leaves some out. Of over 90,000 clones in the sample, around three quarters were seen once. V gene TRBV18 combines with J gene TRBJ1-5; the match to TRBD1 covers 7 bases. The sequenced sample consisted of PBMCs. The TCR sequence derives from a woman younger than 30 in good health and CMV-seropositive. The CDR3 coding sequence is TGTGCCAGCTCACCACAGGGGGCCATGGGTCAGCCCCAGCATTTT. Encoded protein: CASSPQGAMGQPQHF.